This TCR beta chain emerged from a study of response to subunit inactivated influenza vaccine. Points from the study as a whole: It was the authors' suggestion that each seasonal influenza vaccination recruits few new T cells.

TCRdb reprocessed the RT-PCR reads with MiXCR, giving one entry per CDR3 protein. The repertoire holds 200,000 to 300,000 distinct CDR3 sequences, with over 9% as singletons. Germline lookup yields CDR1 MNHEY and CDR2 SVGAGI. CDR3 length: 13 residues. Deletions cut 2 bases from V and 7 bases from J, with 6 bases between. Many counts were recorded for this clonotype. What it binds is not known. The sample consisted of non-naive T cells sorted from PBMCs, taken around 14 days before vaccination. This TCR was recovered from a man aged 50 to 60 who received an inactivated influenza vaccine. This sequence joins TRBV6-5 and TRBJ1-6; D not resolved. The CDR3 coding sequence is TGTGCCAGCAGTTACGCACAAAATTCACCCCTCCACTTT. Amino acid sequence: CASSYAQNSPLHF.